This is a list of T cell receptor beta chains from one sample in a study of T cells after yellow fever vaccination. TCRdb reprocessed the 5' RACE reads via MiXCR and lists one record per CDR3 protein. The sample includes about 63,000 distinct CDR3 sequences, approximately 8% of them seen just once. Sequenced here: CD8+ T cells sorted from PBMCs, sampled 15 days after the yellow fever booster vaccination. These receptors were collected from a man aged 25-45 years who received the YFV17D yellow fever vaccine. Each CDR3 is given with its conserved first and last residue. The D gene is left open where the match is weak. Only part of the rows carry a size: once, few, many, or a class if the clone is expanded.

d_call | j_call | cdr3_length | v_call | clone_size | cdr3_nt | cdr3_aa
TRBD2 | TRBJ2-5 | 15 | TRBV20-1 | medium-sized | TGCAGCAGCCCTGGACTAGCGGTCTACCAAGAGACCCAGTACTTC | CSSPGLAVYQETQYF
NA | TRBJ2-5 | 14 | TRBV3-1 | many | TGTGCCAGCACCCCCAGCTCGTCCAAAGAGACCCAGTACTTC | CASTPSSSKETQYF
NA | TRBJ2-6 | 15 | TRBV29-1 | few | TGCAGCGTTGATTTAGGGGGCTCTGGGGCCAACGTCCTGACTTTC | CSVDLGGSGANVLTF
NA | TRBJ2-7 | 13 | TRBV30 | many | TGTGCCTTTCGGCGGGCTCTGGGTTACGAGCAGTACTTC | CAFRRALGYEQYF
TRBD1 | TRBJ2-4 | 13 | TRBV27 | few | TGTGCCAGCAGCCCCAGGGGGCCGAGCATTCAGTACTTC | CASSPRGPSIQYF
NA | TRBJ2-7 | 13 | TRBV29-1 | many | TGCAGCGTTCATTGGGGACCGTGGGGCGAGCAGTACTTC | CSVHWGPWGEQYF
TRBD2 | TRBJ2-1 | 15 | TRBV20-1 | many | TGCAGTGCAGAGGGACTAGCGGAGTCGGCGGATGAGCAGTTCTTC | CSAEGLAESADEQFF
TRBD1 | TRBJ1-2 | 14 | TRBV7-9 | many | TGTGCCAGCAGCCCCGCGGACAGGGGTCATGGCTACACCTTC | CASSPADRGHGYTF
NA | TRBJ2-7 | 16 | TRBV7-9 | many | TGTGCCAGCAGCTTAGCGGTAGGGGAACGGGACTACGAGCAGTACTTC | CASSLAVGERDYEQYF
NA | TRBJ2-7 | 12 | TRBV20-1 | many | TGCAGTGCTAGAGATCGTTTATACGAGCAGTACTTC | CSARDRLYEQYF
NA | TRBJ2-1 | 13 | TRBV7-6 | few | TGTGCCAGCAGCGCCCCGGGGGACAATGAGCAGTTCTTC | CASSAPGDNEQFF
NA | TRBJ2-7 | 16 | TRBV7-2 | few | TGTGCCAGCAGCCCTAGCATCGGGGTAGGGTCCTACGAGCAGTACTTC | CASSPSIGVGSYEQYF
TRBD2 | TRBJ2-7 | 18 | TRBV7-2 | many | TGTGCCAGCAGCACTTACGACCCAGGACTAGCGGAAGCCTACGAGCAGTACTTC | CASSTYDPGLAEAYEQYF
TRBD1 | TRBJ2-1 | 16 | TRBV5-1 | few | TGCGCCAGCAGCTTGGTACGGACAGGGCCCTACAATGAGCAGTTCTTC | CASSLVRTGPYNEQFF
NA | TRBJ2-2 | 13 | TRBV20-1 | many | TGCAGTGCTAGAGTGCCCAACACCGGGGAGCTGTTTTTT | CSARVPNTGELFF
NA | TRBJ2-1 | 13 | TRBV5-5 | many | TGTGCCAGCGGGTGGGGTTCCTACAATGAGCAGTTCTTC | CASGWGSYNEQFF
NA | TRBJ2-2 | 13 | TRBV5-6 | many | TGTGCCAGCAGCTTGTGGGGGACCGGGGAGCTGTTTTTT | CASSLWGTGELFF
NA | TRBJ1-1 | 15 | TRBV7-9 | many | TGTGCCAGCAGCTTAGGTCCGGGTCTGAACACTGAAGCTTTCTTT | CASSLGPGLNTEAFF
NA | TRBJ1-5 | 13 | TRBV27 | many | TGTGCCAGCAACACGGGGCCGTATCAGCCCCAGCATTTT | CASNTGPYQPQHF
NA | TRBJ2-7 | 14 | TRBV25-1 | few | TGTGCCAGCAGTGACACGGGATTGGCCTACGAGCAGTACTTC | CASSDTGLAYEQYF
NA | TRBJ2-3 | 10 | TRBV11-2 | many | TGTGCCAGCAGTCAGGATACGCAGTATTTT | CASSQDTQYF
TRBD2 | TRBJ2-4 | 20 | TRBV5-1 | many | TGCGCCAGCAGCTTGGGTTCGGGACTAGCGGGAGGGTTGGCCAAAAACATTCAGTACTTC | CASSLGSGLAGGLAKNIQYF
NA | TRBJ2-7 | 12 | TRBV11-2 | medium-sized | TGTGCCAGCAGCTCACGCCACTACGAGCAGTACTTC | CASSSRHYEQYF
TRBD2 | TRBJ2-2 | 15 | TRBV20-1 | many | TGCAGTGCTAGAGATCTCGGGAGGGCGGCCGGGGAGCTGTTTTTT | CSARDLGRAAGELFF
NA | TRBJ2-7 | 15 | TRBV2 | many | TGTGCCAGCAGTGAAGCGGGAATTGGGCTGCACGAGCAGTACTTC | CASSEAGIGLHEQYF
TRBD1 | TRBJ2-1 | 15 | TRBV20-1 | many | TGCAGTGCTAGGAAGGGACAGCTCTCCTACAATGAGCAGTTCTTC | CSARKGQLSYNEQFF
NA | TRBJ2-2 | 18 | TRBV5-4 | few | TGTGCCAGCAGCTTTGGCGGGCCCACCGACCTCGAACGGGGGGAGCTGTTTTTT | CASSFGGPTDLERGELFF
NA | TRBJ1-1 | 14 | TRBV14 | many | TGTGCCAGCAGCCAAGTAGCGGACCCGGCCAAAGCTTTCTTT | CASSQVADPAKAFF
TRBD1 | TRBJ2-5 | 15 | TRBV7-2 | many | TGTGCCAGCAGCTTAGGGGGGACAGGGCGAGAGACCCAGTACTTC | CASSLGGTGRETQYF
NA | TRBJ2-5 | 12 | TRBV5-5 | many | TGTGCCAGCAGACAGGGTGCGGAGACCCAGTACTTC | CASRQGAETQYF
NA | TRBJ1-1 | 14 | TRBV5-1 | many | TGCGCCAGCAGCCCTTCGGACGGTAACACTGAAGCTTTCTTT | CASSPSDGNTEAFF
NA | TRBJ2-2 | 13 | TRBV1 | NA | TGTGCCAGCAGCGAGGTGAATTCTGGGGAGCTGTTTTTT | CASSEVNSGELFF
TRBD2 | TRBJ2-1 | 16 | TRBV18 | many | TGTGCCAGCTCACCCTCGGGACTAGCGGGAGATTATGAGCAGTTCTTC | CASSPSGLAGDYEQFF
TRBD1 | TRBJ2-5 | 16 | TRBV28 | many | TGTGCCAGCAGTTTTGTCGGGACAGGAACCCAAGAGACCCAGTACTTC | CASSFVGTGTQETQYF
NA | TRBJ2-1 | 13 | TRBV28 | many | TGTGCCAGCAGTTTTACGGAACACAATGAGCAGTTCTTC | CASSFTEHNEQFF
NA | TRBJ2-1 | 13 | TRBV9 | many | TGTGCCAGCGGACGGGAAGCCCACAATGAGCAGTTCTTC | CASGREAHNEQFF
NA | TRBJ2-7 | 12 | TRBV3-1 | many | TGTGCCAGCAGCCGTTCAGCGGGCGAGCAGTACTTC | CASSRSAGEQYF
TRBD2 | TRBJ2-5 | 17 | TRBV7-9 | many | TGTGCCAGCAGCTTTCCCCGGACTAGCGGGCCGCAAGAGACCCAGTACTTC | CASSFPRTSGPQETQYF
NA | TRBJ2-1 | 13 | TRBV7-9 | many | TGTGCCAGCAGCTTAGCTATGGAAAATGAGCAGTTCTTC | CASSLAMENEQFF
TRBD2 | TRBJ2-3 | 15 | TRBV27 | many | TGTGCCAGCAGTTTCGGACTAGCGGGCACAGATACGCAGTATTTT | CASSFGLAGTDTQYF
NA | TRBJ2-1 | 14 | TRBV29-1 | many | TGCAGCGCTACCGAAGGGGAGATTCTCCATGAGCAGTTCTTC | CSATEGEILHEQFF